The rows below give T cell receptor beta chains drawn from one sample of a study of regulatory T cells in long-lasting Graves disease. TCRdb reprocessed the multiplex PCR reads with MiXCR, giving one entry per CDR3 protein. The repertoire has a few hundred thousand distinct CDR3 sequences, less than 20% of them found once; the top ten carry approximately 22%. A further study also used this sample, focusing on T cells in Graves' hyperthyroidism and ophthalmopathy.

The sequences come from peripheral blood mononuclear cells (PBMCs), collected at new diagnosis, from a patient treated with antithyroid drugs. Source of these receptors: a woman aged 18 to 35 with Graves disease. CDR3s include the opening cysteine and the closing phenylalanine or tryptophan. The D gene is left open where the match is weak. The size of a clone is reported for some rows only, either as once, few or many, or as a class for expanded clones.

d_call: NA
j_call: TRBJ2-3
clone_size: many
v_call: TRBV28
cdr3_aa: CASSSPLAIGTDTQYF
cdr3_nt: TGTGCCAGCAGTTCCCCCCTAGCGATCGGCACAGATACGCAGTATTTT

d_call: TRBD2
j_call: TRBJ2-2
clone_size: many
v_call: TRBV2
cdr3_aa: CASGLTLAGETTGELFF
cdr3_nt: TGTGCCAGCGGGCTAACGCTAGCGGGAGAGACCACCGGGGAGCTGTTTTTT

d_call: TRBD2
j_call: TRBJ2-1
clone_size: many
v_call: TRBV20-1
cdr3_aa: CSARDSRTSGRAVNEQFF
cdr3_nt: TGCAGTGCTAGAGATTCTCGGACTAGCGGGAGGGCAGTTAATGAGCAGTTCTTC

d_call: NA
j_call: TRBJ1-5
clone_size: many
v_call: TRBV28
cdr3_aa: CASSLHRGGGNQPQHF
cdr3_nt: TGTGCCAGCAGTTTACATAGGGGAGGGGGCAATCAGCCCCAGCATTTT

d_call: TRBD2
j_call: TRBJ2-1
clone_size: few
v_call: TRBV20-1
cdr3_aa: CSALGLAGEQFF
cdr3_nt: TGCAGTGCCCTCGGACTAGCGGGCGAGCAGTTCTTC

d_call: TRBD1
j_call: TRBJ2-2
clone_size: many
v_call: TRBV11-2
cdr3_aa: CASSWDRGDTGELFF
cdr3_nt: TGTGCCAGCAGTTGGGACAGGGGCGACACCGGGGAGCTGTTTTTT

d_call: TRBD1
j_call: TRBJ2-7
clone_size: many
v_call: TRBV6-2/TRBV6-3
cdr3_aa: CASSYSDPETGSMYEQYF
cdr3_nt: TGTGCCAGCAGTTACTCAGATCCCGAGACAGGGAGTATGTACGAGCAGTACTTC

d_call: NA
j_call: TRBJ1-5
clone_size: many
v_call: TRBV3-1
cdr3_aa: CASSQEPGPSGNQPQHF
cdr3_nt: TGTGCCAGCAGCCAAGAACCAGGACCCTCGGGCAATCAGCCCCAGCATTTT

d_call: NA
j_call: TRBJ2-1
clone_size: NA
v_call: TRBV5-4
cdr3_aa: CASSDSGREQFF
cdr3_nt: TGTGCCAGCAGCGATTCAGGAAGAGAGCAGTTCTTC

d_call: NA
j_call: TRBJ2-3
clone_size: many
v_call: TRBV6-1
cdr3_aa: CASSRRFDTDTQYF
cdr3_nt: TGTGCCAGCAGTCGACGTTTTGATACAGATACGCAGTATTTT